This T cell receptor beta chain was retrieved from a study of post-analysis software for immune sequencing data. Whole-study findings and limits: Five TRBV segments, including TRBV5-6, TRBV5-1 and TRBV20-1, were more frequent in patients than controls.

TCR beta libraries were prepared from cDNA with unique molecular identifiers. TCRdb passed the PCR reads through MiXCR, listing each CDR3 protein once. The sample records hundreds of thousands of distinct CDR3 sequences, about 39% being singletons. V lost 10 bases and J lost 8; bases outside the gene matches: 13. The CDR3 length is 14 residues. Germline CDR1 MNHNS, CDR2 SASEGT. This clonotype was seen only once. Its target is not known. V is TRBV6-1 and J is TRBJ2-1; 8 bases align to TRBD2. Sequenced: blood. This clonotype was sampled from a girl aged 2 to 10 with multiple sclerosis. This CDR3 is CAIRLAPRSHEQFF. CDR3 DNA: TGTGCCATCAGACTAGCGCCCAGGTCCCATGAGCAGTTCTTC.